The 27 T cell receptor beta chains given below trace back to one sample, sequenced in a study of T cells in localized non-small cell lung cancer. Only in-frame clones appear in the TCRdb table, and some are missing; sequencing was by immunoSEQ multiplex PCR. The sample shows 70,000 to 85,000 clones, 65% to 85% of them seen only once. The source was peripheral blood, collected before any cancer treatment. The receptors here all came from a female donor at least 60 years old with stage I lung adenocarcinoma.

CDR3: CASSTQGRIYNEQFF. CDR3 nucleotide sequence: TGTGCCAGCAGCACCCAGGGGCGGATCTACAATGAGCAGTTCTTC. This sequence joins TRBV11-3 and TRBJ2-1; D might be TRBD1 (6 bases). Germline CDR1 SGHNT, CDR2 YENEEA. This CDR3 is 15 amino acids long. The V end lost 5 bases, the J end lost 3 bases, and 14 bases lay between the germline ends.

CDR3 in amino acids: CSGGYGGQETQYF. CDR3 in DNA: TGCAGCGGCGGATATGGGGGACAAGAGACCCAGTACTTC. The V call is TRBV29-1, the J call TRBJ2-5; TRBD1 or TRBD2 may be the D gene (5 bases each). This CDR3 is built from 13 residues. Germline V gene data show CDR1 as SQVTM and CDR2 as ANQGSEA. The V end was cut by 7 bases, the J end by 2 bases, with 14 bases between.

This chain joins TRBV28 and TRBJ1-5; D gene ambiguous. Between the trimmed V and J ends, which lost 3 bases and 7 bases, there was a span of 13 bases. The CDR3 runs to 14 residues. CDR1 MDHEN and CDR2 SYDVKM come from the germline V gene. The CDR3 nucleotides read TGTGCCAGCAGTTTTCGGAGGGTTCGGCAGCCCCAGCATTTT. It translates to CASSFRRVRQPQHF.

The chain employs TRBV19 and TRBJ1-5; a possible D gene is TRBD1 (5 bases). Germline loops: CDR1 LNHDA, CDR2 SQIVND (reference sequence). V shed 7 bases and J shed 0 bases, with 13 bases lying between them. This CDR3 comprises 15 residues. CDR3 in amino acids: CASKPTVYSNQPQHF. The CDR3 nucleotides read TGTGCCAGTAAGCCGACAGTCTATAGCAATCAGCCCCAGCATTTT.

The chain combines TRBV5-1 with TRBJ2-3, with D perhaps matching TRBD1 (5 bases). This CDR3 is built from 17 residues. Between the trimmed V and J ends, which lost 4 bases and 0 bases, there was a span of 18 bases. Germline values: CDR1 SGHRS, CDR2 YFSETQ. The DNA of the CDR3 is TGCGCCAGCAGCCTACGGCAGACAGCAACTAGCACAGATACGCAGTATTTT. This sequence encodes CASSLRQTATSTDTQYF.

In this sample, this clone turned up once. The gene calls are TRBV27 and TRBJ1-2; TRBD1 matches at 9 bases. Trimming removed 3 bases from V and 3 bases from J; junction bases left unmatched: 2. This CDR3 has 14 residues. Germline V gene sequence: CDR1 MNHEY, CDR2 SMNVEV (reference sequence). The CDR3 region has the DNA TGTGCCAGCAGTTTGGACAGGGGAGACTATGGCTACACCTTC. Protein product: CASSLDRGDYGYTF.

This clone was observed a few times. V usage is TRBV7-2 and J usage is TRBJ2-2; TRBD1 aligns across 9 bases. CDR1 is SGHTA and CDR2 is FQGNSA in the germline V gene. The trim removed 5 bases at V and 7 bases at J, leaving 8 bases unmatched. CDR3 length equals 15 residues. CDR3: CASSPSTTGGGELFF. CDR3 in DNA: TGTGCCAGCAGCCCATCAACGACAGGGGGCGGGGAGCTGTTTTTT.

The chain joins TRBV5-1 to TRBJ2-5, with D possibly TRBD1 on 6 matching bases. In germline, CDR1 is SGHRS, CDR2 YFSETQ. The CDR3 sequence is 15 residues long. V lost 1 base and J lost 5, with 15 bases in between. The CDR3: CASSLSVLGAETQYF. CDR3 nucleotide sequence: TGCGCCAGCAGCTTGTCGGTCCTGGGGGCTGAGACCCAGTACTTC.

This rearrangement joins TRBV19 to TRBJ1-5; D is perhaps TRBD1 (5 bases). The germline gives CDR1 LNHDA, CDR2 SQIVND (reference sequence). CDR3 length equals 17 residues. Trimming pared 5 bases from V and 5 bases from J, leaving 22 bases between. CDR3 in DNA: TGTGCCAGTAGTCCGGGGACCGGGACTCCCGTTCATCAGCCCCAGCATTTT. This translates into CASSPGTGTPVHQPQHF.

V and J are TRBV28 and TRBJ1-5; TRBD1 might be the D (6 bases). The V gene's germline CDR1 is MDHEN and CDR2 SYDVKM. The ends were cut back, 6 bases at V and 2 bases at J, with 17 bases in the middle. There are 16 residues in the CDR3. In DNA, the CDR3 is TGTGCCAGCAGACTCCCGACAGGAAGCGGCAATCAGCCCCAGCATTTT. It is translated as CASRLPTGSGNQPQHF. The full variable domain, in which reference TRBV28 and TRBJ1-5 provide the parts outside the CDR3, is DVKVTQSSRYLVKRTGEKVFLECVQDMDHENMFWYRQDPGLGLRLIYFSYDVKMKEKGDIPEGYSVSREKKERFSLILESASTNQTSMYLCASRLPTGSGNQPQHFGDGTRLSIL.

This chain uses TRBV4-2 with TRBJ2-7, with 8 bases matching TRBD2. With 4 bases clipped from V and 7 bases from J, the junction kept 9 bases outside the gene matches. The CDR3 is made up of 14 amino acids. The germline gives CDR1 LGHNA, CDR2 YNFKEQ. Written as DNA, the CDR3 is TGTGCCAGCAGCCCGCGGGGGGTCCTGAGGGAGCAGTACTTC. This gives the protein CASSPRGVLREQYF.

As DNA, the CDR3 is TGTGCCAGCAGCCCCAGTGGGGGGTCGGCGCAGTATTTT. Translated: CASSPSGGSAQYF. The chain uses TRBV9 and TRBJ2-3; TRBD2 might be the D (6 bases). This CDR3 region has 13 residues. Germline loops: CDR1 SGDLS, CDR2 YYNGEE. V was pared by 4 bases and J by 10 bases, with 16 bases between. Using reference TRBV9 and TRBJ2-3 for the parts outside the CDR3, the full variable domain is DSGVTQTPKHLITATGQRVTLRCSPRSGDLSVYWYQQSLDQGLQFLIQYYNGEERAKGNILERFSAQQFPDLHSELNLSSLELGDSALYFCASSPSGGSAQYFGPGTRLTVL.

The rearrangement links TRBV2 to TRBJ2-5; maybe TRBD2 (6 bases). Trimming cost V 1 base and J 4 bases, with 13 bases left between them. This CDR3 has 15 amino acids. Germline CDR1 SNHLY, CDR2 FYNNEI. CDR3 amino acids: CASSEGSGSTETQYF. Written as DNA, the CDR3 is TGTGCCAGCAGTGAAGGTAGCGGATCGACAGAGACCCAGTACTTC.

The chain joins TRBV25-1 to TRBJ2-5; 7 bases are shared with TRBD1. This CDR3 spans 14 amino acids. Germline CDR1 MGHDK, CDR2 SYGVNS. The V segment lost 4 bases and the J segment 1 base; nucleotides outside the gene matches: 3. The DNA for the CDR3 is TGTGCCAGCAGTGGCTACAGGGGCCAAGAGACCCAGTACTTC. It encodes CASSGYRGQETQYF.

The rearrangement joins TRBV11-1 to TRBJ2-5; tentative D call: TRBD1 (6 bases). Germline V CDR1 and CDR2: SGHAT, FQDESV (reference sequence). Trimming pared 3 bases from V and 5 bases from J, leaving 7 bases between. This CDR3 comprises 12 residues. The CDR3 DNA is TGTGCCAGCAGCTTTACAGGGGAGACCCAGTACTTC. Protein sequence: CASSFTGETQYF.

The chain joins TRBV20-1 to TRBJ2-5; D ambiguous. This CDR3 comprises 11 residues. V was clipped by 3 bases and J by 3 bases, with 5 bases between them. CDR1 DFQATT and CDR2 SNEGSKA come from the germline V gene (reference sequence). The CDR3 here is CSASSEETQYF. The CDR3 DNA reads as TGCAGTGCTAGTTCGGAAGAGACCCAGTACTTC.

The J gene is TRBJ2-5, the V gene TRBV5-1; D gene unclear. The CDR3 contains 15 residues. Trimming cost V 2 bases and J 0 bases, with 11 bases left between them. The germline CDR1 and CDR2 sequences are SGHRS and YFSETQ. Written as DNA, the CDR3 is TGCGCCAGCAGCTTCACAAACTACGACCAAGAGACCCAGTACTTC. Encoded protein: CASSFTNYDQETQYF.

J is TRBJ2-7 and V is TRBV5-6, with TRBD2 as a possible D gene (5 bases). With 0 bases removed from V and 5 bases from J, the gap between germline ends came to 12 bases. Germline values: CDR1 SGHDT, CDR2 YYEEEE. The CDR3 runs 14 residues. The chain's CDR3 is CASSLVLVVHEQYF. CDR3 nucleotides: TGTGCCAGCAGCTTGGTACTAGTTGTTCACGAGCAGTACTTC.

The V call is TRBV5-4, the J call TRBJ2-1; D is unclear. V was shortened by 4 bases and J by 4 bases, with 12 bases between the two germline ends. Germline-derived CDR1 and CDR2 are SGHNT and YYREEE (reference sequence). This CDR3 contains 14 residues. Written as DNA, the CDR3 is TGTGCCAGCAGCCCCGTACAGACGTACAATGAGCAGTTCTTC. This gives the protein CASSPVQTYNEQFF. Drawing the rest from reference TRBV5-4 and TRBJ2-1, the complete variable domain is ETGVTQSPTHLIKTRGQQVTLRCSSQSGHNTVSWYQQALGQGPQFIFQYYREEENGRGNFPPRFSGLQFPNYSSELNVNALELDDSALYLCASSPVQTYNEQFFGPGTRLTVL.

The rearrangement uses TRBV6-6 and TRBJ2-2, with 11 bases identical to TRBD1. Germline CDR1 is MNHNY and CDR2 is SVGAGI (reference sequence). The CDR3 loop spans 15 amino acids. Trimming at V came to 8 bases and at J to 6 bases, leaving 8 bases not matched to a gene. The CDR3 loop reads CASLRTGGASGELFF. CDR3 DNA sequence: TGTGCCAGCCTCAGGACAGGGGGCGCATCCGGGGAGCTGTTTTTT.

In nucleotides, the CDR3 is TGTGCCAGCAGTAAGATAGCGGGAGGGCCGTTCTACGAGCAGTACTTC. Protein product: CASSKIAGGPFYEQYF. This sequence joins TRBV27 and TRBJ2-7; 11 bases are shared with TRBD2. The germline V gene has CDR1 MNHEY and CDR2 SMNVEV (reference sequence). V was pared by 5 bases and J by 3 bases, with 9 bases of the junction left unmatched. The length of the CDR3 is 16 residues.

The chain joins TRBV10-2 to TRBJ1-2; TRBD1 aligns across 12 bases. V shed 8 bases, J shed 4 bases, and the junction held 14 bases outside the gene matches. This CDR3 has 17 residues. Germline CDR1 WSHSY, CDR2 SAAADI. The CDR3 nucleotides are TGCGCCAGCGGACCCGGGACAGGGGGCGATTTGAGCTATGGCTACACCTTC. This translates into CASGPGTGGDLSYGYTF.

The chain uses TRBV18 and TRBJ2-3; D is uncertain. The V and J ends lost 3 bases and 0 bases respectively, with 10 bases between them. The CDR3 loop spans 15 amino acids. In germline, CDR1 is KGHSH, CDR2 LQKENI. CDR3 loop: CASSPYSTSTDTQYF. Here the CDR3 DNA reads TGTGCCAGCTCACCGTATAGCACTAGCACAGATACGCAGTATTTT.

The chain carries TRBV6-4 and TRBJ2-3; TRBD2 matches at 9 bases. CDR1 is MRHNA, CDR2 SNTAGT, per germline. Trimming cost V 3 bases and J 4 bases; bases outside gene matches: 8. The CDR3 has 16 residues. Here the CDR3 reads CASSEAATSGADTQYF. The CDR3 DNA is TGTGCCAGCAGTGAAGCTGCGACTAGCGGAGCAGATACGCAGTATTTT.

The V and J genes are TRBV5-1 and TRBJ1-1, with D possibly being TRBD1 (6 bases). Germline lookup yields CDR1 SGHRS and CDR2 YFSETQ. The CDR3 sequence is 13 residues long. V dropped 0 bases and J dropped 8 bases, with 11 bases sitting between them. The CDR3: CASSLGGGIEAFF. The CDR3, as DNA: TGCGCCAGCAGCTTGGGAGGGGGGATAGAAGCTTTCTTT.

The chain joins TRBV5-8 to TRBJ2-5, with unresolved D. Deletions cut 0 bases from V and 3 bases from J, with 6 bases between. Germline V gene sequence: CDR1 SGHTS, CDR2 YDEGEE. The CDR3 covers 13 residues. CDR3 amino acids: CASSLDIKETQYF. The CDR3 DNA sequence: TGTGCCAGCAGCTTGGATATTAAAGAGACCCAGTACTTC.

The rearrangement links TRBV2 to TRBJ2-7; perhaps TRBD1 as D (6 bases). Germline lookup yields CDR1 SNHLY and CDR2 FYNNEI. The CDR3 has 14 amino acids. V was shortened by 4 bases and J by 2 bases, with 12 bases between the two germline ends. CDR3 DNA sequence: TGTGCCAGCAGTGTTCAGGGGCCAGCCTACGAGCAGTACTTC. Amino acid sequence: CASSVQGPAYEQYF.